The clone carrying this TCR beta chain was counted only a few times. Its antigen remains unidentified. The length of the CDR3 is 16 residues. CDR1 and CDR2 (germline): LNHDA, SQIVND (reference sequence). The V end lost 9 bases, the J end lost 1 base, and 19 bases lay between the germline ends. This sample was taken from a study of TIL therapy for anti-PD-1-resistant metastatic lung cancer. The wider study: Tumor harvest preceded PD-1/PD-L1 blockade, followed by nivolumab treatment. Regarding the study as a whole: The baseline peripheral repertoire was partially replaced by infused TIL clonotypes that later decayed.

Sequencing used immunoSEQ v3. Survey-level samples got approximately 1.8 million read pairs; deep-level samples got 5-6 million. Produced via immunoSEQ multiplex PCR; TCRdb's table is partial and in-frame only. Among tens of thousands of clones listed, 73% were seen once. Time point described: pre-treatment sample, taken before nivolumab and TIL therapy. The sequence derives from a person between 25 and 79 years old with non-small cell lung cancer. This sample comprised blood, obtained at baseline. The chain links TRBV19 to TRBJ1-5, with D possibly TRBD1 on 6 matching bases. The CDR3 loop is CASAILAGTSNQPQHF. Written as DNA, the CDR3 is TGTGCCAGCGCGATCCTTGCGGGGACAAGCAATCAGCCCCAGCATTTT.